Listed below are T cell receptor beta chains from one sample, sequenced in a study of cytomegalovirus exposure and HLA in healthy donors. The data were produced by immunoSEQ multiplex PCR, yet TCRdb's version contains in-frame clones alone and is incomplete. The sample has some 120,000 clones, 80% seen once. What was sequenced was PBMCs. Receptor source: a man younger than 45 in good health and CMV-seropositive. The CDR3 runs from the conserved cysteine through the conserved F or W. Each record gives: V gene, CDR3 protein.

>TRBV27
CASSLTPANTEAFF
>TRBV4-1
CASSSRQGSVDTQYF
>TRBV5-6
CASSLDTPTHSGNTIYF
>TRBV4-2
CASSQGVVGRGWGYTF
>TRBV6-6
CASSYGGAGNGYTF
>TRBV5-1
CASSSGRSYEQYF
>TRBV19
CASSKGERRFVGNEQFF
>TRBV19
CASSMEGYSTDTQYF
>TRBV25-1
CASSESTGLGYEQYF
>TRBV7-2
CASSPLSYTEAFF
>TRBV9
CASSVERTGTGVPGNTIYF
>TRBV5-1
CASSPGSNQPQHF
>TRBV14
CASSQGGRSYEQYF
>TRBV5-6
CASSSDRGYSNQPQHF
>TRBV19
CASAPVGSEGANTGELFF
>TRBV18
CASSLNQGQETQYF
>TRBV7-3
CASSSTGGSPLHF
>TRBV27
CASSLYTQGTYEQYF
>TRBV20-1
CSAMRDTEAFF
>TRBV5-5
CASSLVNRVWNTEAFF
>TRBV5-1
CASRRLKREMNTEAFF
>TRBV10-1
CASSEQGRGETQYF
>TRBV6-5
CASSYQDTNTEAFF
>TRBV6-5
CASRILEKLFF
>TRBV29-1
CSTAGQGANYGYTF
>TRBV25-1
CARLTGAGNTEAFF
>TRBV11-2
CASSPNAGTAAAFF
>TRBV27
CASSFSGVQETQYF
>TRBV4-1
CASSQSVPDTQYF
>TRBV5-1
CASSFGREWNTEAFF
>TRBV7-3
CASSLGDRGNTGELFF
>TRBV6-1
CASRDRGYEQYF
>TRBV4-1
CASSRQDSSYNEQFF
>TRBV5-1
CASSLEDRGGTDTQYF
>TRBV4-1
CASSQVVAGTLVDEQFF
>TRBV7-9
CASSSTGGADTQYF
>TRBV6-5
CASSYRGGKYPNEQFF
>TRBV5-6
CASSFSSSTEAFF
>TRBV27
CASSLTPYNEQFF
>TRBV28
CATSEANTEAFF
>TRBV28
CASSPPSGGPRDTQYF
>TRBV30
CACAGNTEAFF
>TRBV9
CASHGANVLTF
>TRBV18
CASSPDRDLGYGYTF
>TRBV2
CASTGGAGPGELFF
>TRBV19
CASSIRGEPQHF
>TRBV5-1
CASSNRTRGNEQFF
>TRBV19
CASSKAGRETQYF
>TRBV28
CASSFWGANYEQYF
>TRBV6-1
CASSEPRHRAYEQYF
>TRBV9
CASSVAVGQGGYGYTF
>TRBV28
CASRNPTGVGYTF
>TRBV18
CASSRANTEAFF
>TRBV4-1
CASSQEGGSLVGYNSPLHF
>TRBV18
CASSPTGNQPQHF
>TRBV19
CASSILRTDRDQPQHF
>TRBV7-2
CASSQGLETDTQYF
>TRBV6-5
CASKGAVDSGNTIYF
>TRBV14
CASSQIRGLYQETQYF
>TRBV29-1
CSVPPSGGSYGYTF